This T cell receptor beta chain stems from a study of shared clonotypes between healthy human individuals (dated by TCRdb to 2019 to 2021). Study-wide context: A couple of women and a few men aged 18 to 49 years were included in the cohort. For each donor, CD4 naive and CD4 memory were each run on three plates, CD8 naive on two plates, and CD8 memory on one plate. To estimate repertoire size and how much clonotypes are shared between individuals, the study performed deep sequencing of blood TCR repertoires from about five healthy adults. To increase sequencing depth and limit assay-specific biases, TCR repertoire library preparation and sequencing were carried out by different laboratories using diverse techniques. Per donor, leukapheresis produced somewhere between about 0.9 and 9.5 billion PBMCs.

Including the terminal cysteine and phenylalanine, the CDR3 comprises 16 residues. Solely the CDR3 DNA is kept, with 48 bases framed from the first base. V is reduced by 5 bases and J by 2 bases, leaving a spacing of 16 bases between them. CDR1 LNHDA and CDR2 SQIVND are derived from the germline V gene (reference sequence). Healthy HIV-negative adults with no recently reported acute infections or vaccinations were included as donors. Every donor was a Caucasian adult residing in Nashville, Tennessee, USA. CD4+ T cells were enriched through magnetic negative selection, after which naive cells were positively selected on CD45RA and the remaining negative fraction served as the memory subset. After blood collection by leukapheresis, PBMCs were isolated using Ficoll-Histopaque density gradient centrifugation and then cryopreserved in the vapor phase of liquid nitrogen. Analytical flow cytometry was used to check the purity and quantity of each magnetically sorted T cell population. Each sorted fraction had its genomic DNA isolated and then quantified by UV absorbance on a Nanodrop 2000c.

In regard to this clone: The specificity of this receptor is unknown. Nothing much larger sits one base from this clone, and base qualities are not available.

Beyond this particular receptor, the publication reports: Naive subsets generally had larger estimated clonotype richness than memory subsets did. Higher generation probabilities were observed for clonotypes shared by all four sorted-subset donors than for non-shared clonotypes. When several donors were compared, the shared fraction of clonotypes was 5% to 6.5% for naive CD4, 3.5% for naive CD8, roughly 2.5% for memory CD4, and 0.4% for memory CD8. Only blood was sampled, and tissue TCR repertoires likely differ from those in blood. Because the study included only a small number of donors, the genetic and exposure-history diversity represented was limited. Pairwise subsampling indicated that sequencing depth was expected to affect the degree of clonotype sharing among donors. Incomplete sequencing was indicated by rarefaction of sorted-subset datasets, despite the large sequencing depth.

Using the deep immunoSEQ assay, TCR CDR3 regions were amplified from genomic DNA by multiplex PCR. For each cell subset, the extracted genomic DNA was distributed evenly across all wells of several immunoSEQ 96-well plates, and each plate served as one replicate. For sorted subsets, each replicate PCR was loaded with about 200 ng genomic DNA, equivalent to 30,000 or so T cell genomes. Purified libraries were quantified with a Qubit 3.0 fluorometer, sized on a Bioanalyzer 2100, and re-quantified with the KAPA Library Quantification kit. Every immunoSEQ 96-well plate was sequenced on a dedicated single-read 150-cycle Illumina NextSeq 550 flow cell. The authors' pipeline ran thus. Because the immunoSEQ output included only junctional sequences and no quality scores, the filtering could not be the same as the filtering used for full-length reads. Sequences were annotated with PyIR, a Python wrapper for IgBLAST v1.9, and V/J genes and CDR3 were assigned using IMGT germline references. Reads were removed for weak V/J assignments (E-value above 1e-6), missing CDR3, stop codons, out-of-frame junctions, or ambiguous translated residues. V3J clonotypes were defined as sequences sharing the same inferred V gene, J gene, and CDR3 amino acid sequence. Percentage overlap between repertoires was computed as shared unique clonotypes divided by the size of the smaller repertoire. Richness of each repertoire was evaluated using RTK rarefaction, the Chao1 estimator, and Recon v2.1 estimates of unobserved clonotypes. OLGA was used to compute generation probabilities for all TCRbeta clonotypes that the gDNA method yielded from a few donors. TCRdb took this table from immuneACCESS and kept in-frame rearrangements with V and J called. Such tables lack part of the clones; where checked against another copy, unresolved V genes explain under half of the gap, and the rest is unexplained. From that table come the V and J calls and clone size; the DNA was used to work out D and trimming. This sample comprises over 2 million clones, roughly 94% of them detected only once. The biggest ten clones account for around 0.13% of the sample.

Sequencing was performed on naive CD4+ T cells sorted from blood. The meaning of the sample's cell subset or site label: CD45RA+ positively selected. The chain employs TRBV19 and TRBJ2-4, with the D assignment possibly TRBD1 or TRBD2, given 5 matching bases for each. This sequence was found in a man between 18 and 35 years old in good health. The CDR3 in this case is CASSEGTIRTKNIQYF. The DNA sequence is given as TGTGCCAGTAGTGAGGGGACGATCCGAACCAAAAACATTCAGTACTTC.